This T cell receptor (beta chain) was identified during a study of radiation and T cells in renal cell carcinoma. Study-wide results and limits: From baseline, blood top tumor clonotypes peaked at 2 weeks post-radiation. Baseline intratumoral clonotype presence is unknown without pretreatment biopsies.

Measured with immunoSEQ multiplex PCR; TCRdb has only the in-frame clones, and not every one. The sample carries about 140,000 clones, about 88% recorded once. Concerning this clone: Its target is not known.

The time point was: blood 4 weeks post-SBRT, at nephrectomy. Treatment reported: 15 Gy SBRT to primary tumor, nephrectomy 4 weeks later. Radiation-treated patients gave blood at baseline, week 2 and week 4. V was pared by 2 bases and J by 4 bases, with 18 bases between. The CDR3 consists of 17 residues. Germline values: CDR1 SEHNR, CDR2 FQNEAQ (reference sequence). The receptor was isolated from a woman aged 50 to 65 with renal cell carcinoma. The V call is TRBV7-9, the J call TRBJ2-1, with a weak D call TRBD1 (7 bases). Sequenced material: blood, taken from a patient whose treatment included radiotherapy and nephrectomy. The CDR3 DNA sequence: TGTGCCAGCAGCTTACCAAAGACAGGGACTGGGTACAATGAGCAGTTCTTC. This gives the protein CASSLPKTGTGYNEQFF.